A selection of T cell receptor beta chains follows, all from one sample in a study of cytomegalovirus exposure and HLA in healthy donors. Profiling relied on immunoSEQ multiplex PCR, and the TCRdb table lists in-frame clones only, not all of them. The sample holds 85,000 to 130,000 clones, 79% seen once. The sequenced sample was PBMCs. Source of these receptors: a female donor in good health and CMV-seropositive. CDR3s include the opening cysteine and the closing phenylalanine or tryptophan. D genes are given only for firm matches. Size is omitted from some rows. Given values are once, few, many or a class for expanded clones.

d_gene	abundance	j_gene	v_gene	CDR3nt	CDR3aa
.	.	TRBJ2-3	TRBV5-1	TGCGCCAGCAGCGGGGGCGATAGCACAGATACGCAGTATTTT	CASSGGDSTDTQYF
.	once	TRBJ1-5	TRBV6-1	TGTGCCAGCAGTGAAGCAGGGGGGGGAGGGCTTCAGCCCCAGCATTTT	CASSEAGGGGLQPQHF
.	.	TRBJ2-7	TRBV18	TGTGCCAGCTCACCCCAGGGGCCCGAGCAGTACTTC	CASSPQGPEQYF
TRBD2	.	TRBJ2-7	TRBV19	TGTGCCAGTAGTATTGGGCTAGCGGGAGGGTACGAGCAGTACTTC	CASSIGLAGGYEQYF
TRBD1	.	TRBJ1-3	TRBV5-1	TGCGCCAGCAGCTCTGGACAGGGGGCCGGAAACACCATATATTTT	CASSSGQGAGNTIYF
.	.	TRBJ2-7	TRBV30	TGTGCCTGGGACTCGGGGGTCTACGAGCAGTACTTC	CAWDSGVYEQYF
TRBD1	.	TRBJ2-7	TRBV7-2	TGTGCCAGCAGCTCTGGACAGGGGCGATCCTACGAGCAGTACTTC	CASSSGQGRSYEQYF
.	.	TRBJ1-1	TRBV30	TGTGCCTGGAGTGGCTGGGTGACGGGGAACACTGAAGCTTTCTTT	CAWSGWVTGNTEAFF
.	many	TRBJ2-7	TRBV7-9	TGTGCCAGCAGCTTACAGGGGGGCGAGCAGTACTTC	CASSLQGGEQYF
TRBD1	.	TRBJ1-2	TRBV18	TGTGCCAGCTCACCACTCTCGACAGGGGAAGGCTACACCTTC	CASSPLSTGEGYTF
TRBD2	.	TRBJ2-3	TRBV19	TGTGCCAGTAGTATAATCCCGGGACTAGCGGGGGCAGATACGCAGTATTTT	CASSIIPGLAGADTQYF
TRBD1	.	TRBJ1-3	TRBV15	TGTGCCACCAGCGGAACAGGGGGCGAAAACACCATATATTTT	CATSGTGGENTIYF
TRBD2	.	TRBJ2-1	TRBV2	TGTGCCATCCTCCCCAAGGACGGGGGGGCCGGTGAGCAGTTCTTC	CAILPKDGGAGEQFF
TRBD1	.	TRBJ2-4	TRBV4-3	TGCGCCAGCAGCCAAGGCACAGGGACAGGACTAAACATTCAGTACTTC	CASSQGTGTGLNIQYF
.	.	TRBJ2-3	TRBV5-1	TGCGCCAGCAGAGGGGAGGCGATGGGGTCAGATACGCAGTATTTT	CASRGEAMGSDTQYF
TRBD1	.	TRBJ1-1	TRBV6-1	TGTGCCAGCAGCTATACAGGGGGAGTGACTGAAGCTTTCTTT	CASSYTGGVTEAFF
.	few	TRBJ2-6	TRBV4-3	TGCGCCAGCAGCCAAGATCGTTCCGGACACTTCTCTGGGGCCAACGTCCTGACTTTC	CASSQDRSGHFSGANVLTF
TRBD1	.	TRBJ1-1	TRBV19	TGTGCCAGTGGTAGGGGGACAGGGAACACTGAAGCTTTCTTT	CASGRGTGNTEAFF
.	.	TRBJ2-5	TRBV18	TGTGCCAGCTCACCACCGACAGGCGCAGGGGAGACCCAGTACTTC	CASSPPTGAGETQYF
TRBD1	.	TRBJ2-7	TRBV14	TGTGCCAGCAGCCCCGGGACAGGGGGCTACGAGCAGTACTTC	CASSPGTGGYEQYF
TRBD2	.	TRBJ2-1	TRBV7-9	TGTGCCAGCAGCCCGAGGACTAGCGGGGGGCATGAGCAGTTCTTC	CASSPRTSGGHEQFF
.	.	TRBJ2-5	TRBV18	TGTGCCAGCTCACCATTAGTTCAAGAGACCCAGTACTTC	CASSPLVQETQYF
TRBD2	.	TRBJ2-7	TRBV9	TGTGCCAGCAGCGTAGGGGTCGGGGGGGGCTACGAGCAGTACTTC	CASSVGVGGGYEQYF
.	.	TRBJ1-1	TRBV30	TGTGCCTGGAGTGTACTGGCGGTAAACACTGAAGCTTTCTTT	CAWSVLAVNTEAFF
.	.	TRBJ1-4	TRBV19	TGTGCCAGTAGTATGGGCATCGTTAGGACCCAAAGGGGAGAAAAACTGTTTTTT	CASSMGIVRTQRGEKLFF
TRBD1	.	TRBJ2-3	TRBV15	TGTGCCACCAGCAGGGCCCGGACAGGCGGCACAGATACGCAGTATTTT	CATSRARTGGTDTQYF
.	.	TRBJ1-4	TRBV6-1	TGTGCCAGCAGTGAGAGCAGGGCGAATGAAAAACTGTTTTTT	CASSESRANEKLFF
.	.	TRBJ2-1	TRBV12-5	TGTGCTAGTCAGGGTGGGACCTACAATGAGCAGTTCTTC	CASQGGTYNEQFF
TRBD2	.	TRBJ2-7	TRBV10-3	TGTGCCATCAGTGCGGGGGGGACAATCGGCGAGCAGTACTTC	CAISAGGTIGEQYF
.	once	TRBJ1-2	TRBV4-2	TGTGCCAGCAGCCAAGATCAAAGGGAGGGTGGCTACACCTTC	CASSQDQREGGYTF
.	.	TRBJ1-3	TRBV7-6	TGTGCCAGCAGCTCCGCGGGGGCGGCTAACTCTGGAAACACCATATATTTT	CASSSAGAANSGNTIYF
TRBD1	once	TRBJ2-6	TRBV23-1	TGCGCCAGCAGTCAAGGGACAGGAGGCCCCGGCTTGACTTTC	CASSQGTGGPGLTF
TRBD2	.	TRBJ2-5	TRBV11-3	TGTGCCAGCAGCTTAACCGGGACTAGCGGGGGGGCCCAGTACTTC	CASSLTGTSGGAQYF
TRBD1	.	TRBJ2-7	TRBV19	TGTGCCAGTAGTATTGGGACAGGGGAGGCCTACGAGCAGTACTTC	CASSIGTGEAYEQYF
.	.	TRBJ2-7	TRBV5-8	TGTGCCAGCAGCTTGAAAGGGGCAAGTGGATACGAGCAGTACTTC	CASSLKGASGYEQYF
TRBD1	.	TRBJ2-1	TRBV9	TGTGCCAGCAGCGTAGCCGGGACAGCCTACAATGAGCAGTTCTTC	CASSVAGTAYNEQFF
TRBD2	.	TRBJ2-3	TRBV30	TGTGCCTGGACTAGCGGGGGAAGCACAGATACGCAGTATTTT	CAWTSGGSTDTQYF
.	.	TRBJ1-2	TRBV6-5	TGTGCCAGCAGGTCAACAGGGTGGGGCGGCTACACCTTC	CASRSTGWGGYTF